This T cell receptor (beta chain) was retrieved from a study of T cells after posttransplantation cyclophosphamide. This clone was detected once. Its target is not known. Overall study findings and caveats: Skin or GI-infiltrating T cells shared few TRB sequences with blood. Later post-transplant blood repertoires were often dominated by donor CD8+ memory clones.

The table came from immunoSEQ multiplex PCR; TCRdb's copy has only in-frame clones and leaves some out. Of some 34,000 clones in the sample, about three quarters were seen once. Busulfan-fludarabine conditioning, marrow transplant, and cyclophosphamide on days +3 and +4 were administered. The sequence was collected from a female patient aged 40-50 years who received an allogeneic stem cell transplant from a related donor, was CMV-positive, and had no GVHD. Some T cells may be transferred from the graft donor. Sequencing was performed on CD4+ T cells sorted from blood, taken approximately 1,900 days after a stem cell transplant with posttransplant cyclophosphamide.

The CDR3 is CSGGLDGPYGYTF. The CDR3 coding sequence is TGCAGCGGAGGGTTGGACGGTCCCTATGGCTACACCTTC. The rearrangement links TRBV29-1 to TRBJ1-2; D unclear. This CDR3 has 13 amino acids. Germline V gene lookup returns CDR1 SQVTM and CDR2 ANQGSEA. The V gene lost 7 bases and the J gene lost 4 bases, with 16 bases spanning the gap.